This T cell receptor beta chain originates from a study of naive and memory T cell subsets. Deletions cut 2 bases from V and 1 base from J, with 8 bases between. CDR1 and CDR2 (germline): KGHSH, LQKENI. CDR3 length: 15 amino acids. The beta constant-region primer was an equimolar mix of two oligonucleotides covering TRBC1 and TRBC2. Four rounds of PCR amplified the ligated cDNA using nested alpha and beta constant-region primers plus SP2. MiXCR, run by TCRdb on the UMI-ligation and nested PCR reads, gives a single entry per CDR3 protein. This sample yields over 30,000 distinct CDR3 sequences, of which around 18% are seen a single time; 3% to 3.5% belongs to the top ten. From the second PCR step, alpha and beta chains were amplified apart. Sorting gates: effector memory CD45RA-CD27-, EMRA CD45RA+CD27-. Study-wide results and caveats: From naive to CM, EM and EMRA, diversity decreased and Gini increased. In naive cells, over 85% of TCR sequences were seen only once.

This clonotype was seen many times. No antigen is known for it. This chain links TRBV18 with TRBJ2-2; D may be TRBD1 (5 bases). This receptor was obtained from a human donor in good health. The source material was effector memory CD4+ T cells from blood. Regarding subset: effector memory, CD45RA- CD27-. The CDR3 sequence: CASSPKTVNTGELFF. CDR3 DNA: TGTGCCAGCTCACCAAAGACAGTGAACACCGGGGAGCTGTTTTTT.